The entry below gives a single T cell receptor beta chain sequence along with its context. This CDR3 region has 13 residues. The V gene's germline CDR1 is SGHDT and CDR2 YYEEEE. Trimming removed 1 base from V and 4 bases from J, with 8 bases in between. The assay was immunoSEQ multiplex PCR, and TCRdb's table has in-frame clones only and misses some. In the table there are about 2,500,000 clones, around 90% of which are singletons. This sample is part of a study of shared clonotypes between healthy human individuals. The source is a man between 18 and 35 years old in good health. The source material was naive CD4+ T cells sorted from blood. Subset noted: CD45RA+ positively selected. J is TRBJ1-1 and V is TRBV5-6; D call uncertain. The CDR3, as DNA: TGTGCCAGCAGCTTGCCCCTTTCCACTGAAGCTTTCTTT. This gives the protein CASSLPLSTEAFF.